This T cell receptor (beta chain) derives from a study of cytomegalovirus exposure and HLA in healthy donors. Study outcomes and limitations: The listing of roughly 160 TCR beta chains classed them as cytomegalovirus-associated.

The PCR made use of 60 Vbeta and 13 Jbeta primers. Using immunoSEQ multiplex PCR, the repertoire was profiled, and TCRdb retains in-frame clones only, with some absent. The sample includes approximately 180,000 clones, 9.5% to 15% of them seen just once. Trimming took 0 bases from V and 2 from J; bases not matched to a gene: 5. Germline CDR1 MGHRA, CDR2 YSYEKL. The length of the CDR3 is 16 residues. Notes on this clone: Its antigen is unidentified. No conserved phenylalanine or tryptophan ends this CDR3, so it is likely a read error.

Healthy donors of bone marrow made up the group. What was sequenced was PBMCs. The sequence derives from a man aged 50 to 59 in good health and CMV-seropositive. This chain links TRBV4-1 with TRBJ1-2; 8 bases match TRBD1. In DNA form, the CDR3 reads TGCGCCAGCAGCCAAGATGCAGGGGGCGCGAACTATGGCTACACCCTC. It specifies CASSQDAGGANYGYTL.